This T cell receptor (beta chain) emerged from a study of tumor-infiltrating lymphocytes in oesophageal squamous cell carcinoma (TCRdb year 2016). Library construction relied on PCR. The listed sequencing device is Illumina HiSeq 2000. In TCRdb, the public reads were trimmed at Q25 with fastp and aligned with MiXCR, with productive beta chains retained. CDR3 protein sequences are deduplicated, and each keeps its most common genes and DNA. The sample yields fewer than 20,000 distinct CDR3 sequences; about 40% were counted once. Of the sample, about 38% is held by the ten largest clones. This clonotype was seen a handful of times. Its cognate antigen has yet to be identified. It is likely a read error, because the conserved phenylalanine at the end of the CDR3 is missing. The DNA is omitted, as the CDR3 cannot be located on it reliably, and the CDR3 follows TCRdb's listing. The germline V gene encodes CDR1 SGHTA and CDR2 FQGTGA. A total of 8 residues make up the CDR3, ends included.

Sequencing input: blood. The source is a female donor with esophageal squamous cell carcinoma. The rearrangement joined TRBV7-3 to TRBJ2-6. The CDR3: CASSLTLT.